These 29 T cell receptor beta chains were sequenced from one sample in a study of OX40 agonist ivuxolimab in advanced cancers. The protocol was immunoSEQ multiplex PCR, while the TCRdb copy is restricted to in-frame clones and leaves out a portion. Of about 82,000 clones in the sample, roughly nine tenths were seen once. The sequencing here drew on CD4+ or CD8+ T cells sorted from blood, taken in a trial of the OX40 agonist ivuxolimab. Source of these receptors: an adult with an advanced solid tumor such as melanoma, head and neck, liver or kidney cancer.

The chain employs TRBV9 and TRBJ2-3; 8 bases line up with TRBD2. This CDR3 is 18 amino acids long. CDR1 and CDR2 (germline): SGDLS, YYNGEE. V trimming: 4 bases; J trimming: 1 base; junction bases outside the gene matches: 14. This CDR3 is CASSLLGGAGVRTDTQYF. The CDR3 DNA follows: TGTGCCAGCAGCCTCCTCGGCGGAGCGGGGGTTCGCACAGATACGCAGTATTTT.

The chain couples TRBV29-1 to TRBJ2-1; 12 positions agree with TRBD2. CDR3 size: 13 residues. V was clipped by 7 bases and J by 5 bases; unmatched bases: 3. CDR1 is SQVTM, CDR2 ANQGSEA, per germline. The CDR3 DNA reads TGCAGCGGATGGACTAGCGGGGACAATGAGCAGTTCTTC. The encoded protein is CSGWTSGDNEQFF.

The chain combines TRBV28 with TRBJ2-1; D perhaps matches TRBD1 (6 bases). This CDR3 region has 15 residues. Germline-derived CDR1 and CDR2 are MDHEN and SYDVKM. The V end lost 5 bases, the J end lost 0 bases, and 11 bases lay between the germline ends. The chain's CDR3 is CASSHAGASYNEQFF. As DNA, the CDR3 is TGTGCCAGCAGTCATGCAGGGGCCTCCTACAATGAGCAGTTCTTC.

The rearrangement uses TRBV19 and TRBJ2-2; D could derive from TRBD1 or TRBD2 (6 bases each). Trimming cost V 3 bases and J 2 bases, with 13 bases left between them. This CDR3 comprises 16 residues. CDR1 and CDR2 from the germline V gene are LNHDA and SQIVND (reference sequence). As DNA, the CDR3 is TGTGCCAGTAGTATGGTGGGGGGCATCAACACCGGGGAGCTGTTTTTT. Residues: CASSMVGGINTGELFF.

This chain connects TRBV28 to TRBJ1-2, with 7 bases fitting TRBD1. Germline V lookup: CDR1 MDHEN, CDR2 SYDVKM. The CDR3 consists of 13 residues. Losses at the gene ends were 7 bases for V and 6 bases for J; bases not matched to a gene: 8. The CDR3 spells CASITTGADGYTF. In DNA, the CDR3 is TGTGCCAGCATTACAACAGGGGCGGATGGCTACACCTTC.

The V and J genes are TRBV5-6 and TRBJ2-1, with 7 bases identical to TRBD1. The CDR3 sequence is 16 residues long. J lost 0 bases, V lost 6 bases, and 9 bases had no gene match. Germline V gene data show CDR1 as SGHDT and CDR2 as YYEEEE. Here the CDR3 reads CASIQQGPSSYNEQFF. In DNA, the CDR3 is TGTGCCAGCATCCAACAGGGGCCCAGCTCCTACAATGAGCAGTTCTTC. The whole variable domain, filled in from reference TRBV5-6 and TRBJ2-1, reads DAGVTQSPTHLIKTRGQQVTLRCSPKSGHDTVSWYQQALGQGPQFIFQYYEEEERQRGNFPDRFSGHQFPNYSSELNVNALLLGDSALYLCASIQQGPSSYNEQFFGPGTRLTVL.

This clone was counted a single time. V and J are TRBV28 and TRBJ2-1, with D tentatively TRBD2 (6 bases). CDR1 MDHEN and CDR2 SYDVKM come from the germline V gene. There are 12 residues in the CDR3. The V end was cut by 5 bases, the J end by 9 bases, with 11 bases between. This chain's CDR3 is CASSTLGGEQFF. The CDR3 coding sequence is TGTGCCAGCAGTACCTTGGGAGGTGAGCAGTTCTTC.

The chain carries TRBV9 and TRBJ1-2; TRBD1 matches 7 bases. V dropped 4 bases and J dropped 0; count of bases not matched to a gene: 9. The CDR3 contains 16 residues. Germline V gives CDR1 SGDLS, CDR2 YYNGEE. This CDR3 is CASSQGVVVANYGYTF. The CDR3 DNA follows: TGTGCCAGCAGCCAGGGGGTAGTCGTAGCTAACTATGGCTACACCTTC.

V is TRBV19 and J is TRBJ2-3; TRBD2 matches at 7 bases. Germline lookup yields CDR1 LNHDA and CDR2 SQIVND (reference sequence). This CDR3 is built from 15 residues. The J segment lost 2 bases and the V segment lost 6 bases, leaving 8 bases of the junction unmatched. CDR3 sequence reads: CASRRSGAVTDTQYF. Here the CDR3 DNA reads TGTGCCAGTAGACGGAGCGGGGCCGTCACAGATACGCAGTATTTT.

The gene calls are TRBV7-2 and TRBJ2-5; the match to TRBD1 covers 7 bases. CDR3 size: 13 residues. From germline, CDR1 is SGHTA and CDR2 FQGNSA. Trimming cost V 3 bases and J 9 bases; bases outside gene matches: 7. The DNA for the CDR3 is TGTGCCAGCAGCTTTAAGGCCCAGGGGGCCCAGTACTTC. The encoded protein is CASSFKAQGAQYF.

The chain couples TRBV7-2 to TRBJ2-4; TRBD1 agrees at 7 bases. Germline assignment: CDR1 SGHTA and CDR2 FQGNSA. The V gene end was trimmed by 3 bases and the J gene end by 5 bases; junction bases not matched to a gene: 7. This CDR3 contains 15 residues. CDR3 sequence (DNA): TGTGCCAGCAGCTTTTCACAGGGGCCCCAAAACATTCAGTACTTC. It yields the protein CASSFSQGPQNIQYF.

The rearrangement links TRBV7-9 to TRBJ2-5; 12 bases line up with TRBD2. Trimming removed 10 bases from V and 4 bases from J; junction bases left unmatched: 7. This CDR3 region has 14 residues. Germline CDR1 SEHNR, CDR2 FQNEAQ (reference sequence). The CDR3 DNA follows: TGTGCCACCAAGCTAGCGGGAGGGGGAGAGACCCAGTACTTC. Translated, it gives CATKLAGGGETQYF. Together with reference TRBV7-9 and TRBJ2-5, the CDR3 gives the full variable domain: DTGVSQNPRHKITKRGQNVTFRCDPISEHNRLYWYRQTLGQGPEFLTYFQNEAQLEKSRLLSDRFSAERPKGSFSTLEIQRTEQGDSAMYLCATKLAGGGETQYFGPGTRLLVL.

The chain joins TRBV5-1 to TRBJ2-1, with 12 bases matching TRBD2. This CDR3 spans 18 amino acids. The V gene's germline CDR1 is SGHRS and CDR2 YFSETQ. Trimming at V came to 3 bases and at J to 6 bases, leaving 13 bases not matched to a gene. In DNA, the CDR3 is TGCGCCAGCAGCTGGACTTCTAGCGGGAGGGCCGAAGGCAATGAGCAGTTCTTC. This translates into CASSWTSSGRAEGNEQFF.

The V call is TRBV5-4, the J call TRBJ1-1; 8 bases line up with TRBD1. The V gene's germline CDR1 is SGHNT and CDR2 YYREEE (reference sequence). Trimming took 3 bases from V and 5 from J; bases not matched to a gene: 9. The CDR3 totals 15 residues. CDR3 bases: TGTGCCAGCAGCTCCGCGACAGGGGCACATACTGAAGCTTTCTTT. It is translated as CASSSATGAHTEAFF.

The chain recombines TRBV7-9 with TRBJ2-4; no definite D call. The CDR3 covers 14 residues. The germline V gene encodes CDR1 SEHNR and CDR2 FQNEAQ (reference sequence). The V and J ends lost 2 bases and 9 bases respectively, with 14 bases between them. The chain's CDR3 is CASSLRSPGGIQYF. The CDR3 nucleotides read TGTGCCAGCAGCTTACGCTCTCCGGGTGGCATTCAGTACTTC.

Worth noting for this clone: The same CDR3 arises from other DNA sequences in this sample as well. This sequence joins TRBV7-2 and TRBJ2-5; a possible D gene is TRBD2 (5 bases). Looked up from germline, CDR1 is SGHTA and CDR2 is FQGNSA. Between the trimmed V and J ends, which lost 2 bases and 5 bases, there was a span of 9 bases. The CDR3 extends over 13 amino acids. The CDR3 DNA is TGTGCCAGCAGCTTACTAGCAGGCGAGACCCAGTACTTC. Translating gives CASSLLAGETQYF.

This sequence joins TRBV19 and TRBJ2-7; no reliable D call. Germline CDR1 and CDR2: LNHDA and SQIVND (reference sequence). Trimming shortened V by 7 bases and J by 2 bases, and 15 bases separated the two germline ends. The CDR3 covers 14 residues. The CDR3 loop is CASNHPPETYEQYF. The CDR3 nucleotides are TGTGCCAGTAACCATCCGCCAGAAACCTACGAGCAGTACTTC.

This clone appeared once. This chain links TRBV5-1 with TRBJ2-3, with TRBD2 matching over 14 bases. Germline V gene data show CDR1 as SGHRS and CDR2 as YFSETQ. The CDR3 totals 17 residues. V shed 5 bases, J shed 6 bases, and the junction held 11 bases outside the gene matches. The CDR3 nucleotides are TGCGCCAGCAGATACGAAGGGACTAGCGGGAGTGTGGATACGCAGTATTTT. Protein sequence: CASRYEGTSGSVDTQYF.

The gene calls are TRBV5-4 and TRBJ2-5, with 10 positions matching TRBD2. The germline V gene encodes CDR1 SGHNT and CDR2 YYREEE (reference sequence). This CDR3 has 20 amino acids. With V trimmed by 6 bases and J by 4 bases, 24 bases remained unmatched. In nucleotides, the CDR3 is TGTGCCAGCATCCTCGTCCGGGCTAGCGGGAGACAGTCAAGGATAGAGACCCAGTACTTC. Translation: CASILVRASGRQSRIETQYF.

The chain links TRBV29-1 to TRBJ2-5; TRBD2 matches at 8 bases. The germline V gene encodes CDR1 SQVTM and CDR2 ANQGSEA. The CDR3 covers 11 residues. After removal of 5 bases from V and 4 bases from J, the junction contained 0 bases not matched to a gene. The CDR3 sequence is CSVRGGETQYF. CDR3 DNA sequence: TGCAGCGTTCGGGGGGGAGAGACCCAGTACTTC.

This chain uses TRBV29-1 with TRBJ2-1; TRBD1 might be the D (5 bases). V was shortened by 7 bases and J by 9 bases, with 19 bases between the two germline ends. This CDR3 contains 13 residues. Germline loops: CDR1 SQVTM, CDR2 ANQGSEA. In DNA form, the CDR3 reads TGCAGCGGCAGGGCTTCCAGGGTTGGTGAGCAGTTCTTC. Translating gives CSGRASRVGEQFF.

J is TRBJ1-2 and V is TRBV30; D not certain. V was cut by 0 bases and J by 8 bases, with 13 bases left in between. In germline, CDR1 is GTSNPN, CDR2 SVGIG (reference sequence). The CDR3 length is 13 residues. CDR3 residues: CAWSVAGPNGYTF. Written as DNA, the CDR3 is TGTGCCTGGAGTGTCGCCGGGCCCAACGGCTACACCTTC.

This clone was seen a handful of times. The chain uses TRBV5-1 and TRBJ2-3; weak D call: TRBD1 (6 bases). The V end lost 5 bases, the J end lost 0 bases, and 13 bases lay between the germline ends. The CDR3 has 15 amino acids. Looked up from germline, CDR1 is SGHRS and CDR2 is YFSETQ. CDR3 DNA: TGCGCCAGCAGTATTGACAGGACTAGCACAGATACGCAGTATTTT. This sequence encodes CASSIDRTSTDTQYF.

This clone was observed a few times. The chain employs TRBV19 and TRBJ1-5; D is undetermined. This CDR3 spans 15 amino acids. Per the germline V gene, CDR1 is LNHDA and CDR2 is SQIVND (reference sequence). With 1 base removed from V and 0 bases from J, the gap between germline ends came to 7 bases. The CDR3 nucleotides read TGTGCCAGTAGTATAGGTGGATCTAGCAATCAGCCCCAGCATTTT. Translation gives CASSIGGSSNQPQHF.

Written as DNA, the CDR3 is TGTGCCAGCAGCGCCAGCCCACTAGCGGGCTTGGGCGAGCAGTACTTC. As protein: CASSASPLAGLGEQYF. The gene calls are TRBV9 and TRBJ2-7; TRBD2 agrees at 9 bases. The CDR3 totals 16 residues. Losses at the gene ends were 3 bases for V and 6 bases for J; bases not matched to a gene: 13. CDR1 is SGDLS, CDR2 YYNGEE, per germline.

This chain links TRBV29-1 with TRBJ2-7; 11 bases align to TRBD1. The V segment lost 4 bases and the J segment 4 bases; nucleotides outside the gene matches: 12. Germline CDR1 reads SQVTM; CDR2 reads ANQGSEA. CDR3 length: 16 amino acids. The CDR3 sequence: CSVASRPGTGGYEQYF. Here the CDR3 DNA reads TGCAGCGTTGCTTCCAGACCCGGGACAGGGGGTTACGAGCAGTACTTC.

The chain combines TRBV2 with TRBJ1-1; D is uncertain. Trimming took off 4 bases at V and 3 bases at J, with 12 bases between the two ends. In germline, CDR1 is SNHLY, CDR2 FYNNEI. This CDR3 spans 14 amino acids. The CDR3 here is CASSASQHHTEAFF. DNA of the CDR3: TGTGCCAGCAGTGCATCACAGCACCACACTGAAGCTTTCTTT.

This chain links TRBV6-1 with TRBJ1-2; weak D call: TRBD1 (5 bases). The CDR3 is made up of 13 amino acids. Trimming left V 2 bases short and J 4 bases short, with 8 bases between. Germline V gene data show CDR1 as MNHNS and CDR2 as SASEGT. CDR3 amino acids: CASSERGSYGYTF. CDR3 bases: TGTGCCAGCAGTGAAAGGGGCTCCTATGGCTACACCTTC.

The CDR3 here is CASSLLGGGTYEQYF. The CDR3 nucleotides are TGCGCCAGCAGCTTGTTAGGAGGGGGGACCTACGAGCAGTACTTC. V is TRBV5-1 and J is TRBJ2-7; D may correspond to TRBD1 or TRBD2 (6 bases each). Trimming removed 1 base at V and 2 bases at J, with 13 bases between. The CDR3 consists of 15 residues. Germline V gives CDR1 SGHRS, CDR2 YFSETQ. The variable domain in full, with the rest retrieved from reference TRBV5-1 and TRBJ2-7, is KAGVTQTPRYLIKTRGQQVTLSCSPISGHRSVSWYQQTPGQGLQFLFEYFSETQRNKGNFPGRFSGRQFSNSRSEMNVSTLELGDSALYLCASSLLGGGTYEQYFGPGTRLTVT.